The sequence of this TCR beta chain was determined in a study of CD8+ T cells in alopecia areata. Treatment noted: oral pan-JAK inhibitor, 5-10 mg twice daily. The study's findings and limits: Tofacitinib delivered significant drops in scalp clonality and in expanded CD8+ clones among the top 100.

cDNA serving as the sequencing template came from extracted, reverse transcribed RNA. Clones were read by immunoSEQ multiplex PCR, and TCRdb kept only the in-frame ones, dropping some. The sample holds about 210,000 clones; roughly 66% are singletons and the top ten take 0.95% to 1.5%. This clone was found once. The antigen is unknown. This TCR was recovered from a human donor with alopecia areata. The sample in question was CD4+ T cells sorted from blood, obtained at approximately week 44, from a patient treated with tofacitinib.

The CDR3 DNA is TGTGCCAGCAGCCCATCCACAGCGATTGTCCAAGAGACCCAGTACTTC. Translated, it gives CASSPSTAIVQETQYF. The rearrangement uses TRBV5-6 and TRBJ2-5; no clear D. The CDR3 is 16 residues long. Germline values: CDR1 SGHDT, CDR2 YYEEEE. V was shortened by 4 bases and J by 1 base, with 17 bases between the two germline ends.